Below are 28 T cell receptor beta chains sequenced from a single sample in a study of T cells after yellow fever vaccination. TCRdb redid the calling of the 5' RACE reads with MiXCR, one entry per CDR3 protein. The data contain hundreds of thousands of distinct CDR3 sequences, about 12% of them singletons. The sequences come from CD4+ T cells sorted from PBMCs, collected 15 days after the yellow fever booster vaccination. These receptors came from a man between 18 and 35 years old who received the YFV17D yellow fever vaccine.

J is TRBJ1-2 and V is TRBV6-5; possibly TRBD1 for D (6 bases). The CDR3 runs to 13 residues. Trimming stripped 6 bases from V and 6 bases from J, with 14 bases between. Germline loops: CDR1 MNHEY, CDR2 SVGAGI. The DNA of the CDR3 is TGTGCCAGCAGACCGGGGAGGGGGGATGGCTACACCTTC. Its protein product is CASRPGRGDGYTF.

The rearrangement joins TRBV12-3 or TRBV12-4 to TRBJ1-4, with a tentative D call TRBD1 (6 bases). This CDR3 comprises 14 residues. Trimming took off 5 bases at V and 8 bases at J, with 15 bases between the two ends. Here the CDR3 DNA reads TGTGCCAGCAGTCAAATAACAGGGACCGAAAAACTGTTTTTT. Residues: CASSQITGTEKLFF.

The chain carries TRBV11-2 and TRBJ1-2; TRBD1 matches at 7 bases. Looked up from germline, CDR1 is SGHAT and CDR2 is FQNNGV. V shed 0 bases and J 3 bases; nucleotides not matched to a gene: 4. This CDR3 has 15 amino acids. CDR3 sequence: CASSLEKTGYYGYTF. In DNA, the CDR3 is TGTGCCAGCAGCTTAGAGAAGACAGGGTACTATGGCTACACCTTC. The full variable domain, in which reference TRBV11-2 and TRBJ1-2 provide the parts outside the CDR3, is EAGVAQSPRYKIIEKRQSVAFWCNPISGHATLYWYQQILGQGPKLLIQFQNNGVVDDSQLPKDRFSAERLKGVDSTLKIQPAKLEDSAVYLCASSLEKTGYYGYTFGSGTRLTVV.

The V and J genes are TRBV21-1 and TRBJ2-4; TRBD1, the D gene given by the table, was not confirmed from the DNA. TRBV21-1 is a pseudogene. The CDR3 sequence is 15 residues long. CDR3 nucleotides: TGTGCCAGCAGCAAAGAGGGGACGGGTCAAAACATTCAGTACTTC. It yields the protein CASSKEGTGQNIQYF.

This chain connects TRBV7-9 to TRBJ2-5; D call uncertain. The CDR3 is 12 residues long. Germline CDR1 and CDR2: SEHNR and FQNEAQ (reference sequence). V lost 5 bases, J lost 3 bases, and 7 bases lay in between. CDR3 residues: CASSLVKETQYF. CDR3 sequence (DNA): TGTGCCAGCAGCCTAGTGAAAGAGACCCAGTACTTC.

This clonotype came up many times. The chain recombines TRBV7-2 with TRBJ2-5, with D possibly being TRBD1 (6 bases). Per the germline V gene, CDR1 is SGHTA and CDR2 is FQGNSA. The ends were cut back, 3 bases at V and 4 bases at J, with 15 bases in the middle. The CDR3 covers 15 residues. The CDR3 coding sequence is TGTGCCAGCAGCTTGGGGGCGCAAAGGCCAGAGACCCAGTACTTC. Translation: CASSLGAQRPETQYF.

The chain combines TRBV5-1 with TRBJ2-1; 14 bases match TRBD2. The CDR3 totals 17 residues. The ends lost 4 bases at V and 6 bases at J; junction bases unmatched: 9. Per the germline V gene, CDR1 is SGHRS and CDR2 is YFSETQ. CDR3 DNA sequence: TGCGCCAGCAGCCCTCTGACTAGCGGGGGGGCCTCCAATGAGCAGTTCTTC. This encodes CASSPLTSGGASNEQFF.

This clonotype was counted between two and nine times. The V and J genes are TRBV12-3 or TRBV12-4 and TRBJ1-1, with TRBD1 as a possible D gene (5 bases). V was shortened by 3 bases and J by 11 bases, with 13 bases between the two germline ends. CDR3 length: 12 residues. Here the CDR3 DNA reads TGTGCCAGCAGTTTTAGGGGTCCGGCGGCTTTCTTT. Encoded protein: CASSFRGPAAFF.

V gene TRBV7-2 combines with J gene TRBJ1-1, with 7 bases aligning to TRBD1. Germline CDR1 and CDR2: SGHTA and FQGNSA. This CDR3 has 15 amino acids. V was clipped by 1 base and J by 5 bases; unmatched bases: 7. In nucleotides, the CDR3 is TGTGCCAGCAGCTTAGAAGGGGGCGATTTAACTGAAGCTTTCTTT. This translates into CASSLEGGDLTEAFF.

This clonotype appeared a few times. This sequence joins TRBV2 and TRBJ2-2; TRBD2 is a possible D gene (5 bases). Trimming stripped 11 bases from V and 1 base from J, with 5 bases between. From germline, CDR1 is SNHLY and CDR2 FYNNEI. The CDR3 is 11 residues long. The CDR3 loop is CARGNTGELFF. The CDR3 region has the DNA TGTGCCCGGGGGAACACCGGGGAGCTGTTTTTT.

With regard to this clonotype: The germline gene is not matched at one end of the junction; a read error may be the cause. V gene TRBV20-1 combines with J gene TRBJ2-7; possibly TRBD2 for D (6 bases). CDR1 DFQATT and CDR2 SNEGSKA come from the germline V gene (reference sequence). The CDR3 consists of 16 residues. CDR3 sequence reads: CRARDLQRAPSYEQYF. The CDR3 nucleotides read TGCAGAGCTAGAGATCTTCAGCGGGCGCCCTCCTACGAGCAGTACTTC.

This clonotype was counted only a few times. The chain employs TRBV5-1 and TRBJ2-2; D is undetermined. Trimming shortened V by 1 base and J by 5 bases, and 9 bases separated the two germline ends. This CDR3 is 14 amino acids long. The germline gives CDR1 SGHRS, CDR2 YFSETQ. The CDR3 here is CASSLITVTGELFF. DNA for the CDR3: TGCGCCAGCAGCTTGATTACGGTGACCGGGGAGCTGTTTTTT.

The CDR3 protein is CASSRAANTEAFF. The CDR3 DNA is TGCGCCAGCAGCCGGGCAGCCAACACTGAAGCTTTCTTT. The chain combines TRBV5-1 with TRBJ1-1; D is unclear. Looked up from germline, CDR1 is SGHRS and CDR2 is YFSETQ. The ends were cut back, 4 bases at V and 2 bases at J, with 9 bases in the middle. The CDR3 has 13 residues.

This clonotype occurred a few times. The chain carries TRBV5-4 and TRBJ2-5; 14 bases match TRBD2. V lost 3 bases to trimming and J lost 2 bases; unmatched junction nucleotides: 15. From germline, CDR1 is SGHNT and CDR2 YYREEE (reference sequence). The CDR3 is 20 amino acids. CDR3 nucleotides: TGTGCCAGCAGCTACCGAGGCTGGGGACTAGCGGGGGCCTCACAAGAGACCCAGTACTTC. Amino acids: CASSYRGWGLAGASQETQYF.

The V gene is TRBV23-1, the J gene TRBJ2-1; 10 positions agree with TRBD2. TRBV23-1 counts as an open reading frame of uncertain function. The CDR3 covers 17 residues. V lost 0 bases and J lost 0; bases outside the gene matches: 2. The CDR3 bases are TGCGCCAGCAGTCAATCCAAGCGGGGGGGCTCCTACAATGAGCAGTTCTTC. Translated: CASSQSKRGGSYNEQFF.

This clonotype showed up just once. The chain employs TRBV5-4 and TRBJ1-1, with D uncertain. This CDR3 contains 14 residues. V dropped 1 base and J dropped 3 bases, with 10 bases sitting between them. Germline V CDR1 and CDR2: SGHNT, YYREEE (reference sequence). The CDR3 DNA follows: TGTGCCAGCAGCTTGTACGGCTATGACACTGAAGCTTTCTTT. This encodes CASSLYGYDTEAFF.

This clonotype was recorded a few times. The chain employs TRBV5-6 and TRBJ1-2; 8 bases map to TRBD1. The CDR3 covers 15 residues. Trimming took 5 bases from V and 5 from J; bases not matched to a gene: 11. Germline CDR1 and CDR2: SGHDT and YYEEEE. The CDR3 region has the DNA TGTGCCAGCAGTCGAAGACAGGGGATGCGGTATGGCTACACCTTC. As protein: CASSRRQGMRYGYTF.

V usage is TRBV6-2 or TRBV6-3 and J usage is TRBJ1-5, with D unclear. Looked up from germline, CDR1 is MNHEY and CDR2 is SVGEGT. The CDR3 is 15 amino acids. Trimming removed 4 bases at V and 2 bases at J, with 12 bases between. CDR3: CASSFGLTGNQPQHF. In nucleotides, the CDR3 is TGTGCCAGCAGTTTCGGTCTGACGGGCAATCAGCCCCAGCATTTT.

This clonotype was picked up many times. This chain links TRBV10-3 with TRBJ1-3, with D uncertain. The CDR3 runs to 13 residues. Trimming took 4 bases from V and 0 from J, leaving 4 bases between them. Germline V lookup: CDR1 ENHRY, CDR2 SYGVKD. In nucleotides, the CDR3 is TGTGCCATCAGTGGCAGCTCTGGAAACACCATATATTTT. This translates into CAISGSSGNTIYF.

The sample holds one count of this clonotype. The DNA for the CDR3 is TGTGCCTGGAGTAATGGATACCCGCTACCGTCAGATACGCAGTATTTT. Translation gives CAWSNGYPLPSDTQYF. The chain couples TRBV30 to TRBJ2-3; D unresolved. Germline V gene data show CDR1 as GTSNPN and CDR2 as SVGIG (reference sequence). The V end was cut by 2 bases, the J end by 4 bases, with 19 bases between. The CDR3 has 16 amino acids. Full variable domain (missing parts from reference TRBV30 and TRBJ2-3): SQTIHQWPATLVQPVGSPLSLECTVEGTSNPNLYWYRQAAGRGLQLLFYSVGIGQISSEVPQNLSASRPQDRQFILSSKKLLLSDSGFYLCAWSNGYPLPSDTQYFGPGTRLTVL.

In its sample, this clonotype was seen many times. The rearrangement joins TRBV20-1 to TRBJ2-3; D unresolved. The CDR3 is 11 residues long. Trimming took off 2 bases at V and 6 bases at J, with 6 bases between the two ends. Germline values: CDR1 DFQATT, CDR2 SNEGSKA (reference sequence). CDR3 sequence reads: CSARSVDTQYF. For the CDR3, the DNA is TGCAGTGCTAGATCAGTGGATACGCAGTATTTT.

This sequence joins TRBV5-6 and TRBJ1-3; no firm D call. CDR1 SGHDT and CDR2 YYEEEE come from the germline V gene. The CDR3 totals 12 residues. The V gene lost 3 bases and the J gene lost 4 bases, with 5 bases spanning the gap. The CDR3 nucleotides are TGTGCCAGCAGCTCAACGGGAAACACCATATATTTT. This gives the protein CASSSTGNTIYF.

The rearrangement joins TRBV20-1 to TRBJ1-6, with D perhaps TRBD1 (6 bases). This CDR3 spans 12 amino acids. From germline, CDR1 is DFQATT and CDR2 SNEGSKA (reference sequence). CDR3 residues: CSLAGGDSPLHF. The CDR3 DNA reads TGCAGCTTGGCGGGGGGCGATTCACCCCTCCACTTT.

This clonotype appeared a few times. The genes are TRBV4-3 and TRBJ2-5, with D perhaps matching TRBD1 or TRBD2 (5 bases each). V was clipped by 4 bases and J by 0 bases, with 9 bases between them. Germline-derived CDR1 and CDR2 are LGHNA and YSLEER. This CDR3 is built from 14 residues. As DNA, the CDR3 is TGCGCCAGCAGCCGGACGGGACACCAAGAGACCCAGTACTTC. This translates into CASSRTGHQETQYF.

This clonotype was counted a few times. The CDR3 bases are TGCAGCGTTGGATCGGCTGGTGGCTACACCTTC. Translation: CSVGSAGGYTF. The V and J genes are TRBV29-1 and TRBJ1-2; D not resolved. Germline assignment: CDR1 SQVTM and CDR2 ANQGSEA. The CDR3 sequence is 11 residues long. Trimming pared 4 bases from V and 7 bases from J, leaving 10 bases between.

This clonotype was found a few times. The chain is built from TRBV18 and TRBJ2-1; 11 positions match TRBD2. V lost 2 bases, J lost 0 bases, and 6 bases stayed unmatched. CDR3 length: 18 residues. Germline V CDR1 and CDR2: KGHSH, LQKENI. CDR3 DNA sequence: TGTGCCAGCTCACCAACGGGGACTAGCGGTAGCTCCTACAATGAGCAGTTCTTC. Its protein is CASSPTGTSGSSYNEQFF.

The genes are TRBV28 and TRBJ2-7; possibly TRBD2 for D (7 bases). V lost 8 bases to trimming and J lost 0 bases, with 14 bases between them. This CDR3 has 14 residues. Germline V gives CDR1 MDHEN, CDR2 SYDVKM. CDR3 bases: TGTGCCAGCTCCAGGGGAGGGAGCTCCTACGAGCAGTACGTC. Its translation is CASSRGGSSYEQYV.

The chain employs TRBV20-1 and TRBJ1-5; D uncertain. The CDR3 is made up of 13 amino acids. The V gene lost 6 bases and the J gene lost 7 bases, with 16 bases spanning the gap. Germline lookup yields CDR1 DFQATT and CDR2 SNEGSKA (reference sequence). The CDR3 nucleotides read TGCAGTGCCACCGGGTCCAACGGGCAGCCCCAGCATTTT. It translates to CSATGSNGQPQHF.